The sequence of this TCR beta chain was determined in a study of blood T cell repertoires in COVID-19 (dated by TCRdb to 2019 to 2021). Regarding the complete study: Samples from collaborators originated in the United States, Italy and Spain and spanned both the acute and convalescent phases of COVID-19. The prospective study material was composed of cDNA or gDNA derived from T cells, B-cell-depleted T cells, or PBMCs. Subjects who had been exposed to COVID-19, were actively infected with it, or had recovered from it provided the deeply sampled blood TCRbeta repertoires that made up the dataset. The repertoires were released in a freely available public database meant as a resource for research on the immune response to SARS-CoV-2. The samples were drawn from two sources: the first 160 participants of the ongoing ImmuneRACE study, and approximately 1,300 subjects contributed by 6 global collaborators. A de-identified subject ID, COVID-19 status, age in years and sex were almost always included in the sample metadata. HLA class I and class II types, where available, came from metadata supplied by the sample provider rather than from assay-based typing. Beyond this particular receptor, the publication reports: The amount of clinical and demographic metadata varied by source and participant and was provided uncurated.

The collaborating institutions used their own protocols to collect whole blood in K2EDTA tubes. Collaborator samples were shipped for TCRbeta analysis as frozen whole blood, isolated PBMCs, or DNA extracted from either sample type. TCRbeta CDR3 regions were amplified from genomic DNA by means of the immunoSEQ Assay, a bias-controlled multiplex PCR. The paper's data handling went like this. The number of nucleated cells in each sample was estimated by amplification of reference gene primers within the assay. To quantify the absolute abundance of each unique TCRbeta CDR3 rearrangement, sequence reads were collapsed and filtered. For each sample, productive Simpson clonality was calculated as the square root of Simpson's diversity index across productive rearrangements. TCRdb re-hosts the immuneACCESS table, in-frame sequences only. Its copies lack some clones; in the studies checked, an unresolved V gene accounts for under half of them, and the cause for the rest is not known. V and J calls and clone size are given by that table; D and trimming were obtained from the DNA. This sample gives approximately 210,000 clones in total; approximately 84% of them show up just once. The biggest ten clones account for 4% to 6% of the sample.

Concerning this clone: The target of this receptor is not known. It has no much larger one-base neighbor in the sample; base qualities were not kept.

The cysteine opens and the phenylalanine closes a CDR3 of 15 amino acids. The sequence is cut down to CDR3 DNA, 45 bases in frame from base 1. The TCR originated in a woman in her 70s with active or convalescent COVID-19. The sequencing sample was made of peripheral blood. Recombination joined TRBV21-1 with TRBJ2-3; TRBD1, as called in the table, went unchecked against the DNA. TRBV21-1 is reported as a pseudogene. The nucleotide sequence reads as follows: TGTGCCAGCAGCAAAGGAGAGGGGGAGTCAGATACGCAGTATTTT. This gives the protein CASSKGEGESDTQYF.